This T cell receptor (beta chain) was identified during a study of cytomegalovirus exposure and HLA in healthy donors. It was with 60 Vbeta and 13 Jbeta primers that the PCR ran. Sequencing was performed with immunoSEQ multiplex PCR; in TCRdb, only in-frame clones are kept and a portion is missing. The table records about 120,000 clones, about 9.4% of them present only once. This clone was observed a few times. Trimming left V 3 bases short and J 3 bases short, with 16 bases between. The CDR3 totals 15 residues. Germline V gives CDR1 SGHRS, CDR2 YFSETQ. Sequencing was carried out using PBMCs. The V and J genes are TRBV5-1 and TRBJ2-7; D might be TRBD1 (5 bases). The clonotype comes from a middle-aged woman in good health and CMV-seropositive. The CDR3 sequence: CASSSGPTESYEQYF. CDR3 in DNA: TGCGCCAGCAGCTCAGGGCCTACTGAGAGCTACGAGCAGTACTTC.